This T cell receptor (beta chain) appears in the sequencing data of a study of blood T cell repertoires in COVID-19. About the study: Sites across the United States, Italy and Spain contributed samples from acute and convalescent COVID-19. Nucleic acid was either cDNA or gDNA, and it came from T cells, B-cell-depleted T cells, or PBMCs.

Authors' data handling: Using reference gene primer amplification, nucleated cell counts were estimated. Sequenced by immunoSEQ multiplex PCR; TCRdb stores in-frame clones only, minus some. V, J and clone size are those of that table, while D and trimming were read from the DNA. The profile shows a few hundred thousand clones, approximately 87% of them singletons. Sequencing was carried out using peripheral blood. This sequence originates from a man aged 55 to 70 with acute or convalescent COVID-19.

CDR3 amino acids: CASSYRDRGYEQYF. The DNA for the CDR3 is TGTGCCAGCAGCTACCGGGACAGGGGCTACGAGCAGTACTTC. The chain employs TRBV3-1 (or the pseudogene TRBV3-2) and TRBJ2-7, with 10 bases matching TRBD1. The CDR3 has 14 residues. Trimming at V came to 5 bases and at J to 3 bases, leaving 4 bases not matched to a gene. CDR1 and CDR2 (germline): LGHDT, YNNKEL (reference sequence).